The next 5 T cell receptor beta chains were all read from a single sample in a study of PD-1 blockade in classical Hodgkin lymphoma. Regarding time point: cycle 4 day 1 (C4D1), after more than five weeks of nivolumab. Each patient relapsed following autologous stem cell transplantation, and prior brentuximab vedotin exposure differed. The repertoire was sequenced with immunoSEQ multiplex PCR; TCRdb's copy has only in-frame clones and lacks some. Found here are about 39,000 clones, just over 75% of them singletons; the top ten hold roughly 9.8%. This material consisted of peripheral blood mononuclear cells (PBMCs), taken before the fourth cycle of nivolumab. These receptors all come from a human donor with classical Hodgkin lymphoma.

The genes are TRBV27 and TRBJ2-7, with D possibly matching TRBD1 (5 bases). Germline assignment: CDR1 MNHEY and CDR2 SMNVEV (reference sequence). Trimming shortened V by 0 bases and J by 0 bases, and 9 bases separated the two germline ends. CDR3 length: 15 amino acids. CDR3 sequence reads: CASSLSVRASYEQYF. In nucleotides, the CDR3 is TGTGCCAGCAGTTTATCGGTCAGGGCCTCCTACGAGCAGTACTTC.

V is TRBV10-3 and J is TRBJ1-5; the D is unclear. The germline CDR1 and CDR2 sequences are ENHRY and SYGVKD. This CDR3 has 13 residues. V lost 5 bases, J lost 5 bases, and 10 bases lay in between. The CDR3: CAISSREDQPQHF. Here the CDR3 DNA reads TGTGCCATCAGTTCGAGGGAGGATCAGCCCCAGCATTTT.

The chain combines TRBV7-9 with TRBJ2-1; D may be TRBD2 (6 bases). Trimming took off 5 bases at V and 6 bases at J, with 11 bases between the two ends. Germline assignment: CDR1 SEHNR and CDR2 FQNEAQ (reference sequence). This CDR3 has 13 residues. The CDR3 coding sequence is TGTGCCAGCAGCCCCGGGACTTTCAATGAGCAGTTCTTC. Translated: CASSPGTFNEQFF.

The chain carries TRBV6-5 and TRBJ1-1; D is undetermined. The CDR3 runs 13 residues. Germline assignment: CDR1 MNHEY and CDR2 SVGAGI. Trimming left V 6 bases short and J 0 bases short, with 8 bases between. CDR3 coding DNA: TGTGCCAGCAGCGGACGTTTGAACACTGAAGCTTTCTTT. It yields the protein CASSGRLNTEAFF.

J is TRBJ2-1 and V is TRBV5-1; no firm D call. The V end lost 1 base, the J end lost 0 bases, and 8 bases lay between the germline ends. The CDR3 has 15 residues. Germline V gene lookup returns CDR1 SGHRS and CDR2 YFSETQ. The CDR3 is CASSLKGSSYNEQFF. CDR3 sequence (DNA): TGCGCCAGCAGCTTGAAGGGTAGCTCCTACAATGAGCAGTTCTTC.